The clone carrying this T cell receptor beta chain showed up just a few times. This sample was included in a study of blood T cells in healthy people across ages. Sample-barcoded 5' priming and a J-beta primer mix drove a second PCR of 7 to 11 cycles. MiXCR, applied by TCRdb to the 5' RACE reads, yields one record per CDR3 protein. Of roughly 1.9 million distinct CDR3 sequences in the sample, roughly two fifths were seen once. Germline-derived CDR1 and CDR2 are MDHEN and SYDVKM. Trimming pared 3 bases from V and 5 bases from J, leaving 16 bases between. The CDR3 consists of 15 residues. This sequence joins TRBV28 and TRBJ2-5; TRBD2 might be the D (5 bases). The sequenced sample consisted of blood. This clonotype was obtained from a human donor in good health. CDR3: CASSFSAARGETQYF. As DNA, the CDR3 is TGTGCCAGCAGTTTCTCGGCAGCACGAGGGGAGACCCAGTACTTC.